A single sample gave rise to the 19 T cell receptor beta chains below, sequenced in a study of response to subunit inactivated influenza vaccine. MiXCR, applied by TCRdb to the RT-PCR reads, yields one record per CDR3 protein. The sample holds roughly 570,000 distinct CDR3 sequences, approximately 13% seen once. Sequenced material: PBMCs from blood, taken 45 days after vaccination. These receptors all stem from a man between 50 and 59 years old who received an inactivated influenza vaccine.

Written as DNA, the CDR3 is TGCAGTGGTTTCGGGACTAGCGGGAGGTACGAGCAGTACTTC. Its translation: CSGFGTSGRYEQYF. The chain has TRBV20-1 and TRBJ2-7; the match to TRBD2 covers 15 bases. The germline gives CDR1 DFQATT, CDR2 SNEGSKA (reference sequence). Trimming at V came to 7 bases and at J to 4 bases, leaving 5 bases not matched to a gene. The CDR3 length is 14 residues.

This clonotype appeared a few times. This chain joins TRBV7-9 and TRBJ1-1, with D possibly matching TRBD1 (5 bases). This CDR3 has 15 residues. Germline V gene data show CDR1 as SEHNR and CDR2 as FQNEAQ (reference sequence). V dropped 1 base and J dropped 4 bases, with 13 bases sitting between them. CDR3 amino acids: CASSLVSGWGTEAFF. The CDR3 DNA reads TGTGCCAGCAGCTTAGTTTCAGGGTGGGGCACTGAAGCTTTCTTT. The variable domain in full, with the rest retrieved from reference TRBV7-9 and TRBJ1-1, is DTGVSQNPRHKITKRGQNVTFRCDPISEHNRLYWYRQTLGQGPEFLTYFQNEAQLEKSRLLSDRFSAERPKGSFSTLEIQRTEQGDSAMYLCASSLVSGWGTEAFFGQGTRLTVV.

DNA of the CDR3: TGTGCCAGCAGTTTTGGCGCCAATCGGCAGTTCTTC. This encodes CASSFGANRQFF. The chain links TRBV28 to TRBJ2-1; D is undetermined. The germline CDR1 and CDR2 sequences are MDHEN and SYDVKM. V was cut by 3 bases and J by 12 bases, with 12 bases left in between. The CDR3 sequence is 12 residues long.

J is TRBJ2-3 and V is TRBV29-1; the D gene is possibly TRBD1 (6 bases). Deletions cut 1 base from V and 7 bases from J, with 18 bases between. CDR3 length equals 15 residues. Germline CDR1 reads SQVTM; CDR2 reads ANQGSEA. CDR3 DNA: TGCAGCGTTGAAGTCCGGCGACAGGCCGAATATACGCAGTATTTT. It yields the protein CSVEVRRQAEYTQYF.

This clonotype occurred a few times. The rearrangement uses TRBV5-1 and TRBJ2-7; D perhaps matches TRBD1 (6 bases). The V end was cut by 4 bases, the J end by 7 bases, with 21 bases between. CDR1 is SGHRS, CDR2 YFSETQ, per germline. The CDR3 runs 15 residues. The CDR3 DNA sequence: TGCGCCAGCAGCCCCAGGACAGCTACACTAGGGGAGCAGTACTTC. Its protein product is CASSPRTATLGEQYF.

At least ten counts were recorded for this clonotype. CDR3 in amino acids: CSADNTAGYEQYF. The CDR3 nucleotides are TGCAGTGCCGATAACACGGCGGGCTACGAGCAGTACTTC. This rearrangement joins TRBV20-1 to TRBJ2-7; possible D gene TRBD2, 5 bases. The V end lost 6 bases, the J end lost 3 bases, and 15 bases lay between the germline ends. CDR1 is DFQATT and CDR2 is SNEGSKA in the germline V gene (reference sequence). CDR3 length: 13 residues.

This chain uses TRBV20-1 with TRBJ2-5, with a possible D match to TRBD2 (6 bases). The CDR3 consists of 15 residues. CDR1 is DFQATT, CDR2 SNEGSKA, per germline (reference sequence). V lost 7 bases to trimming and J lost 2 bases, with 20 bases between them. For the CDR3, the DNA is TGCAGTGAACTGCCGTCGGGGGAACCTCAAGAGACCCAGTACTTC. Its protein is CSELPSGEPQETQYF.

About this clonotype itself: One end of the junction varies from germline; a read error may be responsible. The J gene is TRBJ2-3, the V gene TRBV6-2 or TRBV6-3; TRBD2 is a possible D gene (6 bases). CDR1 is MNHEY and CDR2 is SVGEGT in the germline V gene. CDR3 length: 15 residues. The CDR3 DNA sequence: TGTGCCAGCAAAGCTAGCGCCTATTACACAGATGCGCAGTATTTT. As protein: CASKASAYYTDAQYF.

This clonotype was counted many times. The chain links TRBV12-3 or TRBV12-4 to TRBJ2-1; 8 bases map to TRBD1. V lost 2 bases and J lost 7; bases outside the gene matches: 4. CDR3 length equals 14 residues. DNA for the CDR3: TGTGCCAGCAGTTTAAACAGGGGGTGGAATGAGCAGTTCTTC. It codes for CASSLNRGWNEQFF.

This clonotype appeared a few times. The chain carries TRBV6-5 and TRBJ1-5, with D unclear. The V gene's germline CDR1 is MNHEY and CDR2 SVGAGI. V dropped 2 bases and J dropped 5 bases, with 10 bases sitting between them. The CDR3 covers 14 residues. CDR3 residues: CASSYTSGDQPQHF. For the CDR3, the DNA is TGTGCCAGCAGTTACACCTCCGGGGATCAGCCCCAGCATTTT.

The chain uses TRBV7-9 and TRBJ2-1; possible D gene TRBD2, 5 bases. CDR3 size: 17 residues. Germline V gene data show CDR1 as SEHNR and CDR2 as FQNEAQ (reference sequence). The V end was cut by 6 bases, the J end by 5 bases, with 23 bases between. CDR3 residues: CASSSLVGSGSHNEQFF. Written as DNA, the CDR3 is TGTGCCAGCAGTTCCCTCGTAGGGAGCGGCTCTCACAATGAGCAGTTCTTC.

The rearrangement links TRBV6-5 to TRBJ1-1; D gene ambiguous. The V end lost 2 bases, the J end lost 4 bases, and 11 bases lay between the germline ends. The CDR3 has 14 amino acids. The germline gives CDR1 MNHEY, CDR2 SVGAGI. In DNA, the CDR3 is TGTGCCAGCAGTTACACCCACGGAAGCACTGAAGCTTTCTTT. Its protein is CASSYTHGSTEAFF.

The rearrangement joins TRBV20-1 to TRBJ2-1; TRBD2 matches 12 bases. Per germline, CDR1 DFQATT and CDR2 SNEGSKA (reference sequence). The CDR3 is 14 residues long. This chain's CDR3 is CRVFLAGGPNEQFF. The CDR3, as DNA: TGCAGGGTATTTCTAGCGGGAGGGCCCAATGAGCAGTTCTTC.

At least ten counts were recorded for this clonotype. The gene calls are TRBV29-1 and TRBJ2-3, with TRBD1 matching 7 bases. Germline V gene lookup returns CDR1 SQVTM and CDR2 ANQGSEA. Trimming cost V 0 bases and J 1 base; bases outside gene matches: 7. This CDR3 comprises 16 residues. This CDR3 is CSVEDGTESGTDTQYF. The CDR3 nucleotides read TGCAGCGTTGAAGACGGGACAGAGTCGGGCACAGATACGCAGTATTTT.

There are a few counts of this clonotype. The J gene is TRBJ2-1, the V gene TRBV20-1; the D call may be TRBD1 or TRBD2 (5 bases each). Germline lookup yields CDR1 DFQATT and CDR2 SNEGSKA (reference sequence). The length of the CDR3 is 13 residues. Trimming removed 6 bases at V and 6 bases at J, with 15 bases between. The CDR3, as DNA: TGCAGTGCCGCCATGGGACCCGGCAATGAGCAGTTCTTC. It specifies CSAAMGPGNEQFF.

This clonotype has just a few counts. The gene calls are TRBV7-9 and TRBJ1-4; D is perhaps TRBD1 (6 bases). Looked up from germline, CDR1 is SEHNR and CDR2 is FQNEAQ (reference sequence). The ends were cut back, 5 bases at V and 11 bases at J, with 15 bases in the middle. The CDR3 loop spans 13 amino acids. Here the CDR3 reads CASSPDSTRKLFF. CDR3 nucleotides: TGTGCCAGCAGCCCGGACAGTACCAGGAAACTGTTTTTT. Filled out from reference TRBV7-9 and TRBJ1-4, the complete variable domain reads DTGVSQNPRHKITKRGQNVTFRCDPISEHNRLYWYRQTLGQGPEFLTYFQNEAQLEKSRLLSDRFSAERPKGSFSTLEIQRTEQGDSAMYLCASSPDSTRKLFFGSGTQLSVL.

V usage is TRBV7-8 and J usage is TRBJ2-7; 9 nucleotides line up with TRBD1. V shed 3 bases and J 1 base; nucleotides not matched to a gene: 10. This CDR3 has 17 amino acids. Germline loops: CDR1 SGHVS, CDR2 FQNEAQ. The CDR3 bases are TGTGCCAGCAGCTTCGCGGCAGCCGGGACAGGGTCCTACGAGCAGTACTTC. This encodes CASSFAAAGTGSYEQYF.

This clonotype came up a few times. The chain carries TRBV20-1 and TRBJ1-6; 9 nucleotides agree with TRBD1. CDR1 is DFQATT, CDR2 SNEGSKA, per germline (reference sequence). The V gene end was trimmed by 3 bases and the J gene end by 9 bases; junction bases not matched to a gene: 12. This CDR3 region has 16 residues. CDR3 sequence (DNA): TGCAGTGCTAGTGACCCGGGACAGGGTTTTGGTTCACCCCTCCACTTT. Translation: CSASDPGQGFGSPLHF.

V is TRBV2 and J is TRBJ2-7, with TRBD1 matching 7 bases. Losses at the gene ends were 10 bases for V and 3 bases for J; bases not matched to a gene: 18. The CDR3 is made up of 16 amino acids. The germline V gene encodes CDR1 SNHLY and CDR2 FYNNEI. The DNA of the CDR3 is TGTGCCACCAGCAGGGGGACCCTAGCAGTCTTCTACGAGCAGTACTTC. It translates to CATSRGTLAVFYEQYF.